Shown below are 22 T cell receptor beta chains from a single sample sequenced in a study of blood T cell repertoires in COVID-19. Sequencing was performed with immunoSEQ multiplex PCR; in TCRdb, only in-frame clones are kept and a portion is missing. Among 100,000 to 120,000 clones listed, roughly four fifths were seen once. Sequenced input: peripheral blood. These receptors were taken from a woman aged 55-75 years with acute or convalescent COVID-19.

The chain has TRBV7-2 and TRBJ2-5, with D possibly matching TRBD1 (6 bases). The V end was cut by 2 bases, the J end by 2 bases, with 12 bases between. CDR3 length equals 15 residues. CDR1 and CDR2 (germline): SGHTA, FQGNSA. CDR3 nucleotides: TGTGCCAGCAGCTTATTCGGGGACAATCAAGAGACCCAGTACTTC. This sequence encodes CASSLFGDNQETQYF.

The rearrangement uses TRBV4-2 and TRBJ2-7; D may be TRBD1 (5 bases). Germline CDR1 and CDR2: LGHNA and YNFKEQ. This CDR3 contains 15 residues. V lost 0 bases and J 6 bases, leaving 15 bases between the germline ends. The CDR3 loop is CASSQDFAGLGEQYF. As DNA, the CDR3 is TGTGCCAGCAGCCAAGATTTCGCAGGGTTGGGCGAGCAGTACTTC.

The chain couples TRBV2 to TRBJ1-6; 7 nucleotides match TRBD1. The CDR3 totals 12 residues. Per germline, CDR1 SNHLY and CDR2 FYNNEI. The trim removed 6 bases at V and 13 bases at J, leaving 6 bases unmatched. The CDR3 loop is CASRADRAPLHF. The DNA of the CDR3 is TGTGCCAGCAGGGCCGACAGGGCGCCCCTCCACTTT. The full variable domain, its missing parts supplied by reference TRBV2 and TRBJ1-6, is EPEVTQTPSHQVTQMGQEVILRCVPISNHLYFYWYRQILGQKVEFLVSFYNNEISEKSEIFDDQFSVERPDGSNFTLKIRSTKLEDSAMYFCASRADRAPLHFGNGTRLTVT.

The chain joins TRBV12-3 or TRBV12-4 to TRBJ2-2; D unresolved. V gave up 5 bases and J gave up 1 base, with 2 bases separating them. The CDR3 has 12 residues. The CDR3 loop reads CASSLNTGELFF. The CDR3 DNA sequence: TGTGCCAGCAGTCTGAACACCGGGGAGCTGTTTTTT.

In its sample, this clone was seen many times. The J gene is TRBJ2-7, the V gene TRBV15; D may be TRBD2 (6 bases). The ends were cut back, 0 bases at V and 4 bases at J, with 7 bases in the middle. The germline CDR1 and CDR2 sequences are LNHNV and YYDKDF (reference sequence). CDR3 length: 13 amino acids. The CDR3: CATSREGGYEQYF. The CDR3 DNA is TGTGCCACCAGCAGAGAAGGAGGGTACGAGCAGTACTTC.

The rearrangement joins TRBV5-1 to TRBJ2-6; 9 bases map to TRBD2. V lost 3 bases and J lost 4; bases outside the gene matches: 14. The CDR3 is made up of 19 amino acids. Germline-derived CDR1 and CDR2 are SGHRS and YFSETQ. This chain's CDR3 is CASSSGTRGGAAGANVLTF. CDR3 bases: TGCGCCAGCAGCTCCGGGACTCGCGGGGGGGCGGCCGGGGCCAACGTCCTGACTTTC.

The chain is built from TRBV6-2 or TRBV6-3 and TRBJ2-7; the D gene is possibly TRBD2 (5 bases). The CDR3 has 13 amino acids. V lost 2 bases, J lost 5 bases, and 10 bases lay in between. From germline, CDR1 is MNHEY and CDR2 SVGEGT. CDR3 sequence (DNA): TGTGCCAGCAGTTACCTGCCCGGGGACGAGCAGTACTTC. This sequence encodes CASSYLPGDEQYF.

This clone was detected only a few times. The chain carries TRBV4-1 and TRBJ1-1; no clear D gene. The length of the CDR3 is 13 residues. The ends were cut back, 3 bases at V and 9 bases at J, with 14 bases in the middle. The germline CDR1 and CDR2 sequences are MGHRA and YSYEKL. Here the CDR3 reads CASSQAQIHQAFF. The CDR3 DNA is TGCGCCAGCAGCCAGGCACAGATACATCAAGCTTTCTTT.

The chain combines TRBV6-1 with TRBJ1-6; D unresolved. Trimming took off 1 base at V and 10 bases at J, with 14 bases between the two ends. There are 15 residues in the CDR3. The germline V gene encodes CDR1 MNHNS and CDR2 SASEGT. CDR3 sequence: CASSEETWANSPLHF. In nucleotides, the CDR3 is TGTGCCAGCAGTGAAGAGACCTGGGCTAACTCACCCCTCCACTTT.

Only a few counts were recorded for this clone. The chain combines TRBV4-2 with TRBJ2-7, with 10 positions matching TRBD2. Germline CDR1 and CDR2: LGHNA and YNFKEQ. There are 15 residues in the CDR3. The V segment lost 1 base and the J segment 2 bases; nucleotides outside the gene matches: 2. In DNA form, the CDR3 reads TGTGCCAGCAGCCAAGGTCTAGCGGGGGCCTACGAGCAGTACTTC. Protein sequence: CASSQGLAGAYEQYF.

This clone was observed a few times. The chain employs TRBV7-2 and TRBJ1-3; unclear D gene. Germline V gene sequence: CDR1 SGHTA, CDR2 FQGNSA. CDR3 size: 15 residues. Trimming shortened V by 0 bases and J by 3 bases, and 9 bases separated the two germline ends. DNA for the CDR3: TGTGCCAGCAGCTTAGCGTCCTATGATGGAAACACCATATATTTT. Encoded protein: CASSLASYDGNTIYF.

The chain links TRBV5-1 to TRBJ2-1, with D tentatively TRBD1 (5 bases). V was trimmed by 0 bases and J by 5 bases, leaving 9 bases between them. CDR1 SGHRS and CDR2 YFSETQ come from the germline V gene. The CDR3 has 14 residues. As DNA, the CDR3 is TGCGCCAGCAGCTTGGATGAAGGGGACAATGAGCAGTTCTTC. Its translation is CASSLDEGDNEQFF. The full variable domain, its missing parts supplied by reference TRBV5-1 and TRBJ2-1, is KAGVTQTPRYLIKTRGQQVTLSCSPISGHRSVSWYQQTPGQGLQFLFEYFSETQRNKGNFPGRFSGRQFSNSRSEMNVSTLELGDSALYLCASSLDEGDNEQFFGPGTRLTVL.

This clone was observed once. This chain joins TRBV5-4 and TRBJ2-1; 10 bases fit TRBD1. CDR1 SGHNT and CDR2 YYREEE come from the germline V gene (reference sequence). With 2 bases clipped from V and 7 bases from J, the junction kept 6 bases outside the gene matches. The CDR3 is 15 residues long. DNA of the CDR3: TGTGCCAGCAGCTTCCGGGACAGGGGTGGTAATGAGCAGTTCTTC. It is translated as CASSFRDRGGNEQFF.

The rearrangement joins TRBV6-2 or TRBV6-3 to TRBJ1-1; D not resolved. The CDR3 extends over 18 amino acids. The V end lost 0 bases, the J end lost 1 base, and 18 bases lay between the germline ends. CDR1 is MNHEY and CDR2 is SVGEGT in the germline V gene. CDR3 loop: CASSYSALSLTKNTEAFF. CDR3 in DNA: TGTGCCAGCAGTTACTCGGCCTTATCTTTAACCAAGAACACTGAAGCTTTCTTT.

J is TRBJ2-6 and V is TRBV3-1 (or the pseudogene TRBV3-2); perhaps TRBD1 as D (6 bases). CDR1 and CDR2 from the germline V gene are LGHDT and YNNKEL (reference sequence). The CDR3 length is 19 residues. V was trimmed by 4 bases and J by 0 bases, leaving 19 bases between them. The CDR3 is CASSRRGTATLSGANVLTF. The CDR3 coding sequence is TGTGCCAGCAGCCGAAGGGGGACGGCCACCCTCTCTGGGGCCAACGTCCTGACTTTC.

As to this clone: The same CDR3 can be traced to other DNA sequences in this sample. J is TRBJ2-7 and V is TRBV5-6; D is unclear. This CDR3 contains 11 residues. Germline-derived CDR1 and CDR2 are SGHDT and YYEEEE. V shed 4 bases and J shed 4 bases, with 6 bases lying between them. CDR3 coding DNA: TGTGCCAGCAGCCTCTATTACGAGCAGTACTTC. This gives the protein CASSLYYEQYF.

The V call is TRBV7-2, the J call TRBJ2-7; TRBD1 might be the D (5 bases). The germline CDR1 and CDR2 sequences are SGHTA and FQGNSA. Between the trimmed V and J ends, which lost 2 bases and 4 bases, there was a span of 12 bases. This CDR3 is 14 amino acids long. The chain's CDR3 is CASSLRREGYEQYF. The CDR3 DNA sequence: TGTGCCAGCAGCTTACGCAGGGAAGGATACGAGCAGTACTTC.

The rearrangement uses TRBV10-3 and TRBJ1-6, with no clear D. CDR1 ENHRY and CDR2 SYGVKD come from the germline V gene. This CDR3 comprises 12 residues. Between the trimmed V and J ends, which lost 0 bases and 10 bases, there was a span of 4 bases. The CDR3 DNA is TGTGCCATCAGTGAGTCGACATCACCCCTCCACTTT. This translates into CAISESTSPLHF.

The gene calls are TRBV4-3 and TRBJ1-1, with D tentatively TRBD1 (5 bases). The CDR3 sequence is 15 residues long. Germline CDR1 reads LGHNA; CDR2 reads YSLEER. The V end was cut by 0 bases, the J end by 4 bases, with 12 bases between. As DNA, the CDR3 is TGCGCCAGCAGCCAAGAAGCAGGGCCGGGCACTGAAGCTTTCTTT. It yields the protein CASSQEAGPGTEAFF.

This chain connects TRBV28 to TRBJ1-2; TRBD1 aligns across 9 bases. This CDR3 contains 15 residues. From germline, CDR1 is MDHEN and CDR2 SYDVKM. Losses at the gene ends were 5 bases for V and 5 bases for J; bases not matched to a gene: 9. This CDR3 reads CASSPPMGTGYGYTF. In DNA form, the CDR3 reads TGTGCCAGCAGTCCTCCCATGGGGACAGGGTATGGCTACACCTTC.

The chain employs TRBV7-9 and TRBJ1-5; D ambiguous. V lost 0 bases to trimming and J lost 0 bases, with 12 bases between them. The germline CDR1 and CDR2 sequences are SEHNR and FQNEAQ (reference sequence). The length of the CDR3 is 17 residues. The DNA of the CDR3 is TGTGCCAGCAGCTTAGCCGGAGACCATTTTAGCAATCAGCCCCAGCATTTT. This gives the protein CASSLAGDHFSNQPQHF.

This clone turned up a few times. V usage is TRBV7-2 and J usage is TRBJ1-2; TRBD1 aligns across 8 bases. From germline, CDR1 is SGHTA and CDR2 FQGNSA. V lost 6 bases and J lost 4; bases outside the gene matches: 4. The CDR3 sequence is 13 residues long. The CDR3 DNA reads as TGTGCCAGCAGTTCGGGACAGGCCTATGGCTACACCTTC. Translated: CASSSGQAYGYTF.